Given below is one T cell receptor (beta chain) in context. The sample belongs to a study of blood T cell repertoires in COVID-19. As for the study in general: Italy, Spain and the United States were the sources of the convalescent and acute COVID-19 samples. T cells, B-cell-depleted T cells, or PBMCs provided the cDNA or gDNA that served as material.

The germline V gene has CDR1 DFQATT and CDR2 SNEGSKA (reference sequence). CDR3 length equals 13 residues. Trimming removed 3 bases from V and 1 base from J, with 9 bases in between. In the original processing: Reference gene primer amplification yielded estimated nucleated cell counts. Here immunoSEQ multiplex PCR was the method, and the copy in TCRdb shows in-frame clones only, minus some. The DNA was the basis for D and trimming; V, J and clone size are from that table. This table holds a few hundred thousand clones, approximately 88% found once. Material for sequencing was PBMCs or T cells enriched from blood (not recorded which). This TCR was recovered from a woman aged 18-29 years who had recovered from COVID-19. The chain is built from TRBV20-1 and TRBJ1-2; the D gene is possibly TRBD1 (5 bases). The DNA of the CDR3 is TGCAGTGCTAGTCCAGGGAATAACTATGGCTACACCTTC. It translates to CSASPGNNYGYTF.